These T cell receptor beta chains were read from a single sample in a study of blood T cell repertoires in COVID-19. Method: immunoSEQ multiplex PCR; TCRdb's copy keeps in-frame clones and lacks some. The repertoire holds 250,000 or so clones, approximately 86% seen once, with about 8.6% in the top ten. The specimen sequenced was peripheral blood. These receptors were taken from a man aged 35 to 55 with active or convalescent COVID-19. Each CDR3 is given with its conserved first and last residue. The order of the fields is V gene, J gene, D gene, clone size, CDR3 protein, CDR3 DNA. A D gene is named only where the DNA matches it firmly. Clone size is shown for a subset of rows, as once, few, many or a class of expanded clone.

TRBV18	TRBJ1-3	-	-	CASSPSPGSGNTIYF	TGTGCCAGCTCACCAAGCCCGGGCTCTGGAAACACCATATATTTT
TRBV6-5	TRBJ2-7	TRBD1	-	CASSPTGNTYEQYF	TGTGCCAGCAGTCCGACAGGGAACACCTACGAGCAGTACTTC
TRBV7-3	TRBJ1-2	-	once	CASSSGPRDAYGYTF	TGTGCCAGCAGCTCAGGGCCTAGGGATGCCTATGGCTACACCTTC
TRBV6-5	TRBJ2-7	-	-	CASSYLVGEESEQYF	TGTGCCAGCAGTTACTTGGTCGGGGAGGAGAGTGAGCAGTACTTC
TRBV14	TRBJ2-3	TRBD2	-	CASSQGAGGSTDTQYF	TGTGCCAGCAGCCAAGGAGCGGGAGGCAGCACAGATACGCAGTATTTT
TRBV9	TRBJ1-1	-	-	CASSPTRLDTEAFF	TGTGCCAGCAGCCCCACGAGGTTGGACACTGAAGCTTTCTTT
TRBV7-9	TRBJ2-7	-	-	CASSLLGRGVDEQYF	TGTGCCAGCAGCTTACTGGGCAGGGGAGTCGACGAGCAGTACTTC
TRBV18	TRBJ1-6	-	-	CASSAKLDSPLHF	TGTGCCAGCTCAGCGAAGTTGGATTCACCCCTCCACTTT
TRBV6-5	TRBJ1-3	-	many	CASSPGGTGNTIYF	TGTGCCAGCAGCCCCGGCGGGACTGGAAACACCATATATTTT
TRBV11-3	TRBJ2-3	-	-	CASSLMALAASTDTQYF	TGTGCCAGCAGCCTCATGGCCTTAGCGGCTAGCACAGATACGCAGTATTTT
TRBV3-1/TRBV3-2	TRBJ1-4	-	-	CASSLGAAINEKLFF	TGTGCCAGCAGCCTCGGAGCAGCAATTAATGAAAAACTGTTTTTT
TRBV30	TRBJ2-7	TRBD2	-	CAWSRGGRAGEQYF	TGTGCCTGGAGTCGAGGCGGGAGGGCCGGAGAGCAGTACTTC
TRBV18	TRBJ2-3	TRBD2	few	CASSPTSGRAGADTQYF	TGTGCCAGCTCACCGACTAGCGGGAGGGCCGGAGCAGATACGCAGTATTTT
TRBV7-9	TRBJ1-3	-	-	CASSSAGDYGNTIYF	TGTGCCAGCAGCTCGGCAGGGGACTATGGAAACACCATATATTTT
TRBV11-2	TRBJ1-3	-	-	CASSLGDESGNTIYF	TGTGCCAGCAGTCTAGGGGATGAAAGCGGAAACACCATATATTTT
TRBV10-3	TRBJ1-3	-	-	CAIKTPGNTIYF	TGTGCCATCAAGACTCCTGGAAACACCATATATTTT
TRBV30	TRBJ1-1	-	-	CAWSRTGGWTEAFF	TGTGCCTGGAGCCGCACGGGGGGATGGACTGAAGCTTTCTTT
TRBV18	TRBJ1-3	-	-	CASSPQGTPSSGNTIYF	TGTGCCAGCTCACCGCAGGGTACACCTAGCTCTGGAAACACCATATATTTT
TRBV29-1	TRBJ1-2	TRBD1	once	CSVASTGGTGYTF	TGCAGCGTTGCCTCGACAGGGGGGACTGGCTACACCTTC
TRBV5-1	TRBJ2-1	TRBD2	-	CASSSTGTSGEQFF	TGCGCCAGCAGCTCGACTGGGACTAGCGGGGAGCAGTTCTTC
TRBV7-8	TRBJ2-7	TRBD1	-	CASSSQGAGVGQYF	TGTGCCAGCAGCTCGCAGGGGGCCGGGGTCGGGCAGTACTTC
TRBV12-3/TRBV12-4	TRBJ2-7	-	-	CASSLGQRYEQYF	TGTGCCAGCAGCCTTGGACAGCGGTACGAGCAGTACTTC
TRBV19	TRBJ1-1	-	-	CASTPGVGRTVVSEAFF	TGTGCCAGTACCCCCGGGGTGGGCAGGACGGTAGTGTCTGAAGCTTTCTTT
TRBV9	TRBJ2-1	-	-	CASSVGLTYNEQFF	TGTGCCAGCAGCGTGGGACTTACCTACAATGAGCAGTTCTTC
TRBV5-4	TRBJ2-7	-	-	CASSFGSSYEQYF	TGTGCCAGCAGCTTTGGCAGCTCCTACGAGCAGTACTTC
TRBV6-5	TRBJ1-1	-	-	CASSYSGVRATEAFF	TGTGCCAGCAGTTACTCAGGGGTTAGGGCCACTGAAGCTTTCTTT
TRBV2	TRBJ2-7	-	-	CASSEPGHLSYEQYF	TGTGCCAGCAGTGAGCCCGGACACCTTTCCTACGAGCAGTACTTC
TRBV27	TRBJ1-5	-	-	CASSLLSGIRNQPQHF	TGTGCCAGCAGTTTGTTATCCGGGATCAGGAATCAGCCCCAGCATTTT
TRBV5-6	TRBJ1-1	-	once	CASSLDWGDTEAFF	TGTGCCAGCAGCTTGGATTGGGGGGACACTGAAGCTTTCTTT
TRBV11-3	TRBJ1-1	-	-	CASSPRGTSNTEAFF	TGTGCCAGCAGCCCCAGGGGCACCTCAAACACTGAAGCTTTCTTT
TRBV11-2	TRBJ1-2	-	-	CASSPQGENYGYTF	TGTGCCAGCAGTCCACAGGGTGAGAACTATGGCTACACCTTC
TRBV15	TRBJ2-5	TRBD2	-	CATSRGARLTSGGLQETQYF	TGTGCCACCAGCAGAGGGGCAAGACTGACTAGCGGGGGCCTCCAAGAGACCCAGTACTTC
TRBV3-1/TRBV3-2	TRBJ2-7	TRBD1	-	CASSQDRQGRYEQYF	TGTGCCAGCAGCCAAGATCGACAGGGGCGGTACGAGCAGTACTTC
TRBV27	TRBJ2-2	TRBD1	-	CASRDRGSIVAGELFF	TGTGCCAGCAGGGACAGGGGGTCGATAGTAGCCGGGGAGCTGTTTTTT
TRBV14	TRBJ2-7	-	-	CASSLAGRSSYEQYF	TGTGCCAGCAGCTTAGCCGGAAGGAGCTCCTACGAGCAGTACTTC
TRBV4-1	TRBJ2-7	-	few	CASSQVPGGGYEQYF	TGCGCCAGCAGCCAAGTTCCAGGGGGAGGCTACGAGCAGTACTTC
TRBV18	TRBJ1-3	-	few	CASSPDSSGNTIYF	TGTGCCAGCTCACCAGACAGCTCTGGAAACACCATATATTTT
TRBV5-4	TRBJ2-1	-	-	CASSFWTANEQFF	TGTGCCAGCAGCTTTTGGACAGCAAATGAGCAGTTCTTC
TRBV7-9	TRBJ2-1	TRBD2	-	CASSPDSGGKYYNEQFF	TGTGCCAGCAGCCCCGACAGCGGGGGGAAATATTACAATGAGCAGTTCTTC
TRBV18	TRBJ1-1	-	few	CASSPRGEGNTEAFF	TGTGCCAGCTCACCCCGAGGGGAGGGGAACACTGAAGCTTTCTTT
TRBV5-8	TRBJ2-7	-	-	CASGNSGTYEQYF	TGTGCCAGCGGAAACTCCGGGACCTACGAGCAGTACTTC
TRBV5-1	TRBJ2-7	TRBD2	-	CASSPGLAFGEAQQYF	TGCGCCAGCAGCCCGGGACTAGCGTTCGGTGAGGCGCAGCAGTACTTC
TRBV18	TRBJ2-1	-	-	CASSPEGRGGYNEQFF	TGTGCCAGCTCACCAGAGGGCAGGGGAGGGTACAATGAGCAGTTCTTC
TRBV4-1	TRBJ1-5	TRBD1	-	CASSQAGGNQPQHF	TGCGCCAGCAGCCAAGCAGGGGGTAATCAGCCCCAGCATTTT
TRBV7-9	TRBJ2-5	-	-	CASSPSSAGETQYF	TGTGCCAGCAGCCCTTCTAGCGCTGGAGAGACCCAGTACTTC
TRBV5-1	TRBJ2-3	TRBD2	-	CASSLLTSVSTDTQYF	TGCGCCAGCAGCTTACTAACTAGCGTGAGCACAGATACGCAGTATTTT
TRBV13	TRBJ2-3	TRBD1	-	CASRHALRDRGTDTQYF	TGTGCCAGCAGGCATGCACTGCGGGACAGGGGCACAGATACGCAGTATTTT
TRBV10-2	TRBJ2-7	-	few	CASSTGSYEQYF	TGCGCCAGCAGTACAGGCTCCTACGAGCAGTACTTC
TRBV5-6	TRBJ1-5	TRBD1	-	CASSSTGGYQPQHF	TGTGCCAGCAGCTCGACAGGGGGCTATCAGCCCCAGCATTTT
TRBV29-1	TRBJ2-1	TRBD2	-	CSVEGLAGVRGEQFF	TGCAGCGTTGAAGGACTAGCGGGAGTAAGGGGTGAGCAGTTCTTC
TRBV4-1	TRBJ2-3	TRBD2	-	CASSLDGGITDTQYF	TGCGCCAGCAGCCTGGACGGGGGGATCACAGATACGCAGTATTTT
TRBV3-1/TRBV3-2	TRBJ2-5	-	-	CASLFGGGETQYF	TGTGCGAGCCTCTTTGGAGGCGGCGAGACCCAGTACTTC
TRBV3-1/TRBV3-2	TRBJ2-2	TRBD1	-	CASSLRQGAGTGELFF	TGTGCCAGCAGCCTAAGACAGGGGGCGGGCACCGGGGAGCTGTTTTTT
TRBV6-6	TRBJ2-2	TRBD2	-	CASSRLAGTNTGELFF	TGTGCCAGCAGTCGACTAGCGGGGACGAACACCGGGGAGCTGTTTTTT
TRBV6-1	TRBJ2-2	-	few	CASSEAGYGRGTGELFF	TGTGCCAGCAGTGAAGCGGGGTATGGCAGGGGTACCGGGGAGCTGTTTTTT
TRBV7-3	TRBJ1-6	TRBD1	-	CASSLKGQGASPLHF	TGTGCCAGCAGCTTAAAGGGACAGGGGGCTTCACCCCTCCACTTT
TRBV12-3/TRBV12-4	TRBJ2-7	-	-	CASSFMADEQYF	TGTGCCAGCAGTTTTATGGCGGACGAGCAGTACTTC
TRBV6-6	TRBJ2-3	-	-	CASNPRGRGTDTQYF	TGTGCCAGCAATCCCAGGGGAAGGGGCACAGATACGCAGTATTTT
TRBV7-9	TRBJ2-3	TRBD2	-	CASSSSGGAKDTQYF	TGTGCCAGCAGCTCTAGCGGGGGGGCGAAAGATACGCAGTATTTT
TRBV10-3	TRBJ1-5	TRBD1	-	CAISESMGHRGNQPQHF	TGTGCCATCAGTGAGTCGATGGGCCACAGGGGAAATCAGCCCCAGCATTTT